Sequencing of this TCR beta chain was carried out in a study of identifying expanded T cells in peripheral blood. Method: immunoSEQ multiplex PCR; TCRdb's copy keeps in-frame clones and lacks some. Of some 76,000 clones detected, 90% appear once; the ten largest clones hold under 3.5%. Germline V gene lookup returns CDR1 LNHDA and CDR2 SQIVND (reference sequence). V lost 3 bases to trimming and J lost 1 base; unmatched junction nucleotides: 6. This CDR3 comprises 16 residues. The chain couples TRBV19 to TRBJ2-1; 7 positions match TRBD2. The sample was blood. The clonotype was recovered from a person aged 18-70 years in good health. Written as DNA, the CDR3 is TGTGCCAGTAGTATTCCCGGGAGGCGATCCTACAATGAGCAGTTCTTC. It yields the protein CASSIPGRRSYNEQFF.